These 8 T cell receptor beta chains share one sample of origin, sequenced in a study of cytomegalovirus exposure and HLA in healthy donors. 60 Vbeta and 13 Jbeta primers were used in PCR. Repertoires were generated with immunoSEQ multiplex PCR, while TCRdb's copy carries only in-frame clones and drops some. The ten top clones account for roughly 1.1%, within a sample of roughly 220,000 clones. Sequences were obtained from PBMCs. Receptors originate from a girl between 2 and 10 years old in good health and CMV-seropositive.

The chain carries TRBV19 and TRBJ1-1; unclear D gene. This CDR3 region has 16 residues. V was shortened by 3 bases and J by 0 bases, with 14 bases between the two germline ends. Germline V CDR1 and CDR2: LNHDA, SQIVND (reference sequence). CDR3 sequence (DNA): TGTGCCAGTAGTATGCGGGGAGTCCCAATGAACACTGAAGCTTTCTTT. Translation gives CASSMRGVPMNTEAFF.

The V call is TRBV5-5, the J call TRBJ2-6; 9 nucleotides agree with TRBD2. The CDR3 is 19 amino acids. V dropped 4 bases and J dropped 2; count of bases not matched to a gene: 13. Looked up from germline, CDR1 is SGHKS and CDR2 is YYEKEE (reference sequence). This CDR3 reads CASSTLGSGRETGANVLTF. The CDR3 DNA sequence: TGTGCCAGCAGCACCTTGGGTAGCGGGAGAGAAACTGGGGCCAACGTCCTGACTTTC.

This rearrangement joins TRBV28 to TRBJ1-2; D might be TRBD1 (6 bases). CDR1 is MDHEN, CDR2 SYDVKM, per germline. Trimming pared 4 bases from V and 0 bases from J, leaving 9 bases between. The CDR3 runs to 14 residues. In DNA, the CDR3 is TGTGCCAGCAGTTCAAGACAGGCTAACTATGGCTACACCTTC. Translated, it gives CASSSRQANYGYTF.

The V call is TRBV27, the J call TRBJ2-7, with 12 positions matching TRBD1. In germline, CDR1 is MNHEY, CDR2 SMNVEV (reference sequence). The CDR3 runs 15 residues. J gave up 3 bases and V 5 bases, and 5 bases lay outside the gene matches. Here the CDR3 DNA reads TGTGCCAGCAGTAGAGGGACAGGGGGCTACTACGAGCAGTACTTC. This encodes CASSRGTGGYYEQYF.

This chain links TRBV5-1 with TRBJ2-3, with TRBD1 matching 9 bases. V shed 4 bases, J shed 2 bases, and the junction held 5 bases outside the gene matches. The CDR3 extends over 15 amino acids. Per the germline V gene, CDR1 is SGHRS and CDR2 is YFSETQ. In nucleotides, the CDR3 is TGCGCCAGCAGCCCGGGACAGGGACCCACAGATACGCAGTATTTT. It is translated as CASSPGQGPTDTQYF.

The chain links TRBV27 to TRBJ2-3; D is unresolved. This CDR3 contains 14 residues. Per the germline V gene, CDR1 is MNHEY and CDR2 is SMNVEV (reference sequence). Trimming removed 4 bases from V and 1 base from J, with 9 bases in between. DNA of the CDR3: TGTGCCAGCAGTTCCCTCTCCGGCACAGATACGCAGTATTTT. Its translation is CASSSLSGTDTQYF.

This CDR3 reads CASSSGLIETQYF. DNA of the CDR3: TGTGCCAGTAGTTCGGGACTCATAGAGACCCAGTACTTC. The chain recombines TRBV19 with TRBJ2-5, with a possible D match to TRBD2 (6 bases). The germline V and J ends were trimmed by 5 bases and 4 bases, with 11 bases remaining between them. This CDR3 contains 13 residues. The germline gives CDR1 LNHDA, CDR2 SQIVND (reference sequence).

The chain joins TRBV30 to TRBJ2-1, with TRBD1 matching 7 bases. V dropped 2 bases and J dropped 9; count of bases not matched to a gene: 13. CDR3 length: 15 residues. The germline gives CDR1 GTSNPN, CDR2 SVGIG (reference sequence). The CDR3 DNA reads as TGTGCCTGGAGTTACCCACACAGGGGATCTATTGAGCAGTTCTTC. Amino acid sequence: CAWSYPHRGSIEQFF.